This T cell receptor (beta chain) came from a study of T cell responses to AZD1222 COVID-19 vaccine. General study results and limits: The donors showed a predominance of white British ancestry and of females, with possible underestimation of clonal diversity. At 160-218 and 743-854, vaccine-associated CD4 TCRs were dominant, and they spanned spike. Spike-specific TCR breadth rose after two AZD1222 doses, and depth rose as well.

Germline V gives CDR1 LGHDT, CDR2 YNNKEL (reference sequence). The CDR3 sequence is 14 residues long. The V gene lost 4 bases and the J gene lost 5 bases, with 15 bases spanning the gap. Sequenced by immunoSEQ multiplex PCR; TCRdb stores in-frame clones only, minus some. Here the sample spans some 130,000 clones, 80% to 95% being singletons. As regards this clone: Antigen: not known.

This clonotype originated in an adult who received the AZD1222 COVID-19 vaccine. This material consisted of peripheral blood, taken 28 days after the second AZD1222 dose. The genes are TRBV3-1 (or the pseudogene TRBV3-2) and TRBJ2-7; D not resolved. The CDR3 region is CASSLRRADNEQYF. CDR3 sequence (DNA): TGTGCCAGCAGCCTTCGACGGGCCGACAACGAGCAGTACTTC.